A selection of T cell receptor beta chains follows, all from one sample in a study of blood T cell repertoires in COVID-19. Assay used: immunoSEQ multiplex PCR; TCRdb lists only in-frame clones, some missing. The sample contains some 350,000 clones, roughly 90% of which appear only once. The specimen sequenced was PBMCs or T cells enriched from blood (not recorded which). The receptors stem from a woman in her 30s who had recovered from COVID-19. Each CDR3 is given with its conserved first and last residue. A D gene is named only where the DNA matches it firmly. Clone size is not always given. Where it is, it says once, few, many or a class for expanded clones.

J,size,D,V,DNA,CDR3
TRBJ1-2,once,.,TRBV7-8,TGTGCCAGCAGCAAACAAGCAGGGCCCCCTAACTATGGCTACACCTTC,CASSKQAGPPNYGYTF
TRBJ1-5,.,TRBD1,TRBV7-9,TGTGCCAGCAGCCAAGGGGACAGAAATCAGCCCCAGCATTTT,CASSQGDRNQPQHF
TRBJ1-1,.,.,TRBV3-1/TRBV3-2,TGTGCCAGCAGCCAGGGCAGGTACACTGAAGCTTTCTTT,CASSQGRYTEAFF
TRBJ2-7,.,TRBD2,TRBV9,TGTGCCAGCAGCGTTGGCGGGGGGGGCTCCTACGAGCAGTACTTC,CASSVGGGGSYEQYF
TRBJ2-3,.,.,TRBV5-4,TGTGCCAGCAGCTTGGATCCCGGAGATACGCAGTATTTT,CASSLDPGDTQYF
TRBJ2-5,.,TRBD1,TRBV3-1/TRBV3-2,TGTGCCAGCAGGATAGAGGGACAGGGCTTCTCAGAGACCCAGTACTTC,CASRIEGQGFSETQYF
TRBJ1-1,.,.,TRBV30,TGTGCCTGGACCACTTCCGCAGGGGAAGGTGAAGCTTTCTTT,CAWTTSAGEGEAFF
TRBJ2-3,.,.,TRBV9,TGTGCCAGCAGCGACGTTACCGGGACTAGCACAGATACGCAGTATTTT,CASSDVTGTSTDTQYF
TRBJ1-1,.,TRBD1,TRBV7-3,TGTGCCAGCAGCGTTACAGGGGAGGACACTGAAGCTTTCTTT,CASSVTGEDTEAFF
TRBJ1-5,.,.,TRBV4-2,TGTGCCAGCAGCTCCGGGACGGACGACGGGGGACAGCCCCAGCATTTT,CASSSGTDDGGQPQHF
TRBJ2-7,.,TRBD2,TRBV7-2,TGTGCCAGCAGCGGCACCGGGACTAGTGGGTACGAGCAGTACTTC,CASSGTGTSGYEQYF
TRBJ1-1,.,.,TRBV7-2,TGTGCCAGCAGCTTGGGGGGGGCCACGAACACTGAAGCTTTCTTT,CASSLGGATNTEAFF
TRBJ2-7,.,.,TRBV7-2,TGTGCCAGCAGCTTAGGTGCAGGACAGTACTACGAGCAGTACTTC,CASSLGAGQYYEQYF
TRBJ1-1,.,.,TRBV19,TGTGCCAGTAGTGTAATTAGGGGGAACACTGAAGCTTTCTTT,CASSVIRGNTEAFF
TRBJ2-3,.,TRBD1,TRBV30,TGTGCCTGGAGCCGAGGGGGCCCAGATACGCAGTATTTT,CAWSRGGPDTQYF
TRBJ2-3,.,.,TRBV2,TGTGCCAGCAGCGAAAGTGCAGGGTCGAAAGATACGCAGTATTTT,CASSESAGSKDTQYF
TRBJ2-3,.,TRBD1,TRBV5-1,TGCGCCAGCAGCTTGGAAGGGGGCGAGACAGATACGCAGTATTTT,CASSLEGGETDTQYF
TRBJ2-7,.,TRBD2,TRBV27,TGTGCCAGCAGTACCTCGGGAGGCGAGCAGTACTTC,CASSTSGGEQYF
TRBJ2-3,.,.,TRBV3-1/TRBV3-2,TGTGCCAGCAGGGAAGGGGGAAACACAGATACGCAGTATTTT,CASREGGNTDTQYF
TRBJ1-6,.,.,TRBV9,TGTGCCAGCAGCGTAGCTCCGTATAATTCACCCCTCCACTTT,CASSVAPYNSPLHF
TRBJ1-1,.,.,TRBV2,TGTGCCAGCAGTTGGAGGACTGAAGCTTTCTTT,CASSWRTEAFF
TRBJ1-1,.,TRBD1,TRBV2,TGTGCCAGCAGTCCACGGACAGGGAGGAACACTGAAGCTTTCTTT,CASSPRTGRNTEAFF
TRBJ2-3,.,.,TRBV19,TGTGCCAGTAGTCCAGTCCCAAGACTGGCTACGCAGTATTTT,CASSPVPRLATQYF
TRBJ1-1,.,.,TRBV27,TGTGCCAGCAGTCTCAAACCAACGGGGAACACTGAAGCTTTCTTT,CASSLKPTGNTEAFF
TRBJ1-2,.,.,TRBV19,TGTGCCAGTGCTGTGGGGGGGGCCTATGGCTACACCTTC,CASAVGGAYGYTF
TRBJ2-5,.,.,TRBV2,TGTGCCAGCAGTGATCGTGGGGCAGGGGTAGAGACCCAGTACTTC,CASSDRGAGVETQYF
TRBJ2-1,once,TRBD2,TRBV12-3/TRBV12-4,TGTGCCAGCAAAGGACTAGTCAATGAGCAGTTCTTC,CASKGLVNEQFF
TRBJ2-2,.,.,TRBV7-3,TGTGCCAGCAGCGGGGGGATTAACACCGGGGAGCTGTTTTTT,CASSGGINTGELFF